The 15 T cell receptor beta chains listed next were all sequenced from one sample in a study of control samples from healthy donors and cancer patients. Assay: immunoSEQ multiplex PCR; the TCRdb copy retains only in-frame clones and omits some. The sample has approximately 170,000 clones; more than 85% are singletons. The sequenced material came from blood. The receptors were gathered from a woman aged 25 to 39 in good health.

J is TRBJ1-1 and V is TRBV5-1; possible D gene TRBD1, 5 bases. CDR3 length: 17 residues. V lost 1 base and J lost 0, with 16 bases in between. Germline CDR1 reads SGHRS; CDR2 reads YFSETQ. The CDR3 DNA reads TGCGCCAGCAGCTTGTGGGGGACGGCCGGCATGAACACTGAAGCTTTCTTT. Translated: CASSLWGTAGMNTEAFF.

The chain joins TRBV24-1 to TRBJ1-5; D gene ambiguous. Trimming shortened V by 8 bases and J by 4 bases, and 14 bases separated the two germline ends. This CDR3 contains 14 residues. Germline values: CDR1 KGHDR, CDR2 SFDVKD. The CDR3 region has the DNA TGTGCCACCAAAGCAGAGGGCGGTAATCAGCCCCAGCATTTT. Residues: CATKAEGGNQPQHF.

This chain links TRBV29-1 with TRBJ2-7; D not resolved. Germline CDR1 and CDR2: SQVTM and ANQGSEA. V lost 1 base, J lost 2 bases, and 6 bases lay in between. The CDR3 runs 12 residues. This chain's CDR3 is CSVEGGAYEQYF. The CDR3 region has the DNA TGCAGCGTTGAAGGCGGAGCCTACGAGCAGTACTTC.

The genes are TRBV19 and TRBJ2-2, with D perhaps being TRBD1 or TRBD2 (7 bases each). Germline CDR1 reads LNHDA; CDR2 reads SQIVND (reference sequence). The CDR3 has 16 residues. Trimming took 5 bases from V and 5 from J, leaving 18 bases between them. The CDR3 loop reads CASSPGVRGGTGELFF. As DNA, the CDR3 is TGTGCCAGTAGTCCAGGGGTCAGGGGGGGAACCGGGGAGCTGTTTTTT.

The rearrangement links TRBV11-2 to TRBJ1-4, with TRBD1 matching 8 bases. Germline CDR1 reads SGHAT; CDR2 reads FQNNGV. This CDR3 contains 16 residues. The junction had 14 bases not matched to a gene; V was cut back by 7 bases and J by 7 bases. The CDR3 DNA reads TGTGCCAGCACCGGAAGAACACAGGGGGAAGGTGAAAAACTGTTTTTT. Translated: CASTGRTQGEGEKLFF. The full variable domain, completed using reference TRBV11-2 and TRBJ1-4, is EAGVAQSPRYKIIEKRQSVAFWCNPISGHATLYWYQQILGQGPKLLIQFQNNGVVDDSQLPKDRFSAERLKGVDSTLKIQPAKLEDSAVYLCASTGRTQGEGEKLFFGSGTQLSVL.

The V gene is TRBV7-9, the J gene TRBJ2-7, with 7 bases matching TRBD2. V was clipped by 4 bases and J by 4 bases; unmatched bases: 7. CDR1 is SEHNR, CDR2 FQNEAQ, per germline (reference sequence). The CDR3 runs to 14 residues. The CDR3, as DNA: TGTGCCAGCAGCTCGCCGGGACTACCATACGAGCAGTACTTC. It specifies CASSSPGLPYEQYF.

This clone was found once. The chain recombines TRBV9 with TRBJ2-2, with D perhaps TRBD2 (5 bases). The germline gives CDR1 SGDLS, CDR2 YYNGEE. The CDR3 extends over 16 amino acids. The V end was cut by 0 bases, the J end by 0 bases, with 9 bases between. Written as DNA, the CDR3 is TGTGCCAGCAGCGTAGCGAGGGAATCGAACACCGGGGAGCTGTTTTTT. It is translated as CASSVARESNTGELFF.

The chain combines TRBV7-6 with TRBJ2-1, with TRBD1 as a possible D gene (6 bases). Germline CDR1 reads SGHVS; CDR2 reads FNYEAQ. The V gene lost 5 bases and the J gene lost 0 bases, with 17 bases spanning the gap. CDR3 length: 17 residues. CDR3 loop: CASSGHRDRSSYNEQFF. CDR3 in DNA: TGTGCCAGCAGCGGTCACAGGGATCGGAGCTCCTACAATGAGCAGTTCTTC.

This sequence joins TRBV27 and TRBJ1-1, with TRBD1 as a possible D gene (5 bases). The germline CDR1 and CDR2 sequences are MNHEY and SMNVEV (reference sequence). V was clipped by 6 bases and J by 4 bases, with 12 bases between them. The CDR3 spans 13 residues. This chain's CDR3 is CASRKTVFTEAFF. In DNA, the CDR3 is TGTGCCAGCAGGAAGACAGTTTTCACTGAAGCTTTCTTT.

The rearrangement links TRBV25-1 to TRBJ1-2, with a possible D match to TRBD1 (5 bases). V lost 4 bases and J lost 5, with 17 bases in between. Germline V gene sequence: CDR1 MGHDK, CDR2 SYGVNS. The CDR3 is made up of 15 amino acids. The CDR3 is CASSGWKGTEYGYTF. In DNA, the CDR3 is TGTGCCAGCAGTGGATGGAAGGGGACCGAATATGGCTACACCTTC.

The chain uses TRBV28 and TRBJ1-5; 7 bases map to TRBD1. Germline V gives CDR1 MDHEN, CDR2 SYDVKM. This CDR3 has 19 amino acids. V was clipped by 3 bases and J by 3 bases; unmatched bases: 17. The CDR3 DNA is TGTGCCAGCAGTTTGGATCCAGGGGGGTTGGGGGAGTTCAATCAGCCCCAGCATTTT. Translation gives CASSLDPGGLGEFNQPQHF.

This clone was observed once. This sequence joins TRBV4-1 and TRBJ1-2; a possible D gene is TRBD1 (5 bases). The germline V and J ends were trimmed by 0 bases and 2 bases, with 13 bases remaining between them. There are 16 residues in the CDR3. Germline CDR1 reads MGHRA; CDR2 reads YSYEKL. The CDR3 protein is CASSQDMAGPNYGYTF. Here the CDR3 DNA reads TGCGCCAGCAGCCAAGATATGGCGGGGCCGAACTATGGCTACACCTTC.

In DNA form, the CDR3 reads TGTGCCAGCAACACCTATCTAGCGGGAGAGTCGGCCGGGGAGCTGTTTTTT. Translating gives CASNTYLAGESAGELFF. The rearrangement joins TRBV2 to TRBJ2-2; 10 nucleotides align to TRBD2. V shed 7 bases, J shed 6 bases, and the junction held 14 bases outside the gene matches. This CDR3 is 17 amino acids long. The germline V gene has CDR1 SNHLY and CDR2 FYNNEI.

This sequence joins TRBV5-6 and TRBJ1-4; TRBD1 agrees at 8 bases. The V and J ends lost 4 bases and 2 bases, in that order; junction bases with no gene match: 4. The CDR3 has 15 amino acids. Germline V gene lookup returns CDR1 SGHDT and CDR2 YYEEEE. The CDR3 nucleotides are TGTGCCAGCAGCATGACAGGGGTTACTAATGAAAAACTGTTTTTT. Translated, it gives CASSMTGVTNEKLFF. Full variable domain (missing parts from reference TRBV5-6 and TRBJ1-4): DAGVTQSPTHLIKTRGQQVTLRCSPKSGHDTVSWYQQALGQGPQFIFQYYEEEERQRGNFPDRFSGHQFPNYSSELNVNALLLGDSALYLCASSMTGVTNEKLFFGSGTQLSVL.

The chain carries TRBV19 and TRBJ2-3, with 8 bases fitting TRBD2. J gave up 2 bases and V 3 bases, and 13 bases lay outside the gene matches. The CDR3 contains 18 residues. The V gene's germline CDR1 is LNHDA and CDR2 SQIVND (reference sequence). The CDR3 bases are TGTGCCAGTAGTATTCGGGGCCGAGCGGGAGAGAACACAGATACGCAGTATTTT. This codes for CASSIRGRAGENTDTQYF.